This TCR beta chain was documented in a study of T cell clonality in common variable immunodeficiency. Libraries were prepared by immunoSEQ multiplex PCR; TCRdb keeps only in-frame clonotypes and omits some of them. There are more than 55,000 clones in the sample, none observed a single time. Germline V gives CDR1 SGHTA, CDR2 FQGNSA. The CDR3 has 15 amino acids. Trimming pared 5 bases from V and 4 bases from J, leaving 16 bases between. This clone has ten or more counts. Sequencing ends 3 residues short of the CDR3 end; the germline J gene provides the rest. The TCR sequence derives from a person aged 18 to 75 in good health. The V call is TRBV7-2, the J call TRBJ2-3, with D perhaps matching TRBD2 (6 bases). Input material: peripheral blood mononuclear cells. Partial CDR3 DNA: TGTGCCAGCAGCCCCGGGCTAGCGATTGCAGATACG. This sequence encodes CASSPGLAIADT. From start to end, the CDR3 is CASSPGLAIADTQYF.